This T cell receptor beta chain was captured in a study of CD8+ T cells in alopecia areata. In the study overall: Treated patients received severity scores based on the percentage of scalp area affected. Study-level findings and limits: Lesional scalp, especially alopecia totalis/universalis, showed higher clonality than normal scalp.

Noted treatment: oral pan-JAK inhibitor, 5-10 mg twice daily. This clone was seen only once. Its antigen is unidentified. The germline V gene has CDR1 SGHDN and CDR2 FVKESK. This CDR3 has 17 amino acids. The V segment lost 0 bases and the J segment 1 base; nucleotides outside the gene matches: 8. Extracted RNA was reverse transcribed, and the resulting cDNA served as sequencing template. Sequencing was performed with immunoSEQ multiplex PCR; in TCRdb, only in-frame clones are kept and a portion is missing. Altogether 200,000 to 250,000 clones are present, more than 45% being singletons, with the ten largest covering more than 1.5%.

The TCR was taken from a human donor with alopecia areata. Sequenced material: CD4+ T cells sorted from blood, taken at week 4, from a patient treated with tofacitinib. J is TRBJ1-2 and V is TRBV14; TRBD1 matches at 7 bases. This CDR3 reads CASSQDGTDRINYGYTF. In DNA form, the CDR3 reads TGTGCCAGCAGCCAAGATGGTACGGACAGGATTAACTATGGCTACACCTTC.